The clone carrying this TCR beta chain was observed a few times. Its antigen is not known. Authors of the study amplified TCR beta CDR3 regions from RNA transcripts. A first-round RT-PCR of the TCR CDR3 used the HTBI primer set. TCRdb recomputed calls from the multiplex PCR reads with MiXCR, one row per CDR3 protein. The sample holds around 430,000 distinct CDR3 sequences, around 14% seen once. The data stem from a study of T cells in Graves' hyperthyroidism and ophthalmopathy. Study-wide points: Before onset, by a median of approximately 5.9 months, the model predicted ophthalmopathy. Using 13 V-J features, a model discriminated ophthalmopathy from stable hyperthyroidism.

Unmatched junction bases numbered 4, after V lost 7 bases and J lost 0 bases. The CDR3 consists of 14 residues. CDR1 is SGHRS, CDR2 YFSETQ, per germline. Lactation, pregnancy, other autoimmune disease or uncontrolled infection excluded patients. An approximately 9.4 ml volume of fresh peripheral blood provided the PBMCs. The gene calls are TRBV5-1 and TRBJ2-3; 8 nucleotides align to TRBD2. Sequenced material: blood. The sequence derives from a woman aged 30 to 39 with Graves' hyperthyroidism. CDR3: CASFSGVSTDTQYF. The CDR3 DNA reads TGCGCCAGCTTTAGCGGGGTTAGCACAGATACGCAGTATTTT.